Listed below are T cell receptor beta chains from one sample, sequenced in a study of T cells in Graves' hyperthyroidism and ophthalmopathy. TCRdb re-derived calls from the multiplex PCR reads in MiXCR, one entry per CDR3 protein. The top ten hold roughly 16% of the sample, which has roughly 660,000 distinct CDR3 sequences, 17% seen once. Sequencing was carried out using blood. These receptors originate from a man aged 45-65 years with Graves' hyperthyroidism. Both conserved end residues are part of each CDR3. Fields, in order: V gene, J gene, D gene, clone size, CDR3 protein, CDR3 DNA. The D gene is left open where the match is weak. Only part of the rows carry a size: once, few, many, or a class if the clone is expanded.

v_gene: TRBV20-1; j_gene: TRBJ2-5; d_gene: TRBD2; abundance: -; CDR3aa: CSARELHEREVGETQYF; CDR3nt: TGCAGTGCTAGAGAACTTCACGAGCGGGAGGTAGGAGAGACCCAGTACTTC
v_gene: TRBV4-1; j_gene: TRBJ2-2; d_gene: -; abundance: -; CDR3aa: CASSQPPRVGELFF; CDR3nt: TGCGCCAGCAGCCAACCGCCTCGGGTCGGGGAGCTGTTTTTT
v_gene: TRBV6-1; j_gene: TRBJ1-6; d_gene: -; abundance: -; CDR3aa: CASKVGSAYNSPLHF; CDR3nt: TGTGCCAGCAAGGTGGGGAGCGCCTATAATTCACCCCTCCACTTT
v_gene: TRBV10-3; j_gene: TRBJ2-3; d_gene: TRBD2; abundance: -; CDR3aa: CAIGASGRQDTQYF; CDR3nt: TGTGCCATCGGAGCTAGCGGGAGGCAAGATACGCAGTATTTT
v_gene: TRBV27; j_gene: TRBJ2-2; d_gene: -; abundance: many; CDR3aa: CASSTVQGIGELFF; CDR3nt: TGTGCCAGCAGTACAGTACAGGGCATCGGGGAGCTGTTTTTT
v_gene: TRBV27; j_gene: TRBJ2-7; d_gene: -; abundance: -; CDR3aa: CASKDVEGVYEQYF; CDR3nt: TGTGCCTCAAAGGACGTCGAGGGGGTCTACGAGCAGTACTTC
v_gene: TRBV7-9; j_gene: TRBJ2-1; d_gene: -; abundance: -; CDR3aa: CASSPRDGETYNEQFF; CDR3nt: TGTGCCAGCAGCCCCCGCGACGGAGAAACCTACAATGAGCAGTTCTTC
v_gene: TRBV5-4; j_gene: TRBJ2-1; d_gene: TRBD2; abundance: few; CDR3aa: CASSFGTTISYNEQFF; CDR3nt: TGTGCCAGCAGCTTCGGGACTACAATTTCCTACAATGAGCAGTTCTTC
v_gene: TRBV11-2; j_gene: TRBJ1-1; d_gene: -; abundance: many; CDR3aa: CASRRQVGAFF; CDR3nt: TGTGCCAGCAGACGACAGGTGGGAGCTTTCTTT
v_gene: TRBV24-1; j_gene: TRBJ2-7; d_gene: TRBD1; abundance: many; CDR3aa: CATSDSTGRDRGYYEQYF; CDR3nt: TGTGCCACCAGTGATTCAACAGGAAGGGACAGGGGTTACTACGAGCAGTACTTC
v_gene: TRBV7-8; j_gene: TRBJ2-2; d_gene: TRBD2; abundance: once; CDR3aa: CASSLDPGLVTGELFF; CDR3nt: TGTGCCAGCAGCTTAGACCCCGGACTAGTCACCGGGGAGCTGTTTTTT
v_gene: TRBV7-9; j_gene: TRBJ2-1; d_gene: TRBD2; abundance: many; CDR3aa: CASSLGTSGEQFF; CDR3nt: TGTGCCAGCAGTTTAGGGACTAGCGGCGAGCAGTTCTTC
v_gene: TRBV7-6; j_gene: TRBJ1-1; d_gene: -; abundance: few; CDR3aa: CASSEPPQMNTEAFF; CDR3nt: TGTGCCAGCAGCGAGCCACCACAGATGAACACTGAAGCTTTCTTT
v_gene: TRBV9; j_gene: TRBJ1-4; d_gene: -; abundance: many; CDR3aa: CASSVLSGTGEKLFF; CDR3nt: TGTGCCAGCAGCGTTCTTTCAGGGACTGGGGAAAAACTGTTTTTT
v_gene: TRBV2; j_gene: TRBJ2-2; d_gene: TRBD2; abundance: many; CDR3aa: CASSGTSGSRDTGELFF; CDR3nt: TGTGCCAGCAGCGGGACTAGCGGGAGTCGGGACACCGGGGAGCTGTTTTTT
v_gene: TRBV18; j_gene: TRBJ2-3; d_gene: TRBD2; abundance: many; CDR3aa: CASSPVGGTDTQYF; CDR3nt: TGTGCCAGCTCACCAGTCGGGGGGACAGATACGCAGTATTTT
v_gene: TRBV3-1; j_gene: TRBJ1-1; d_gene: -; abundance: many; CDR3aa: CASSPQGRMNTEAFF; CDR3nt: TGTGCCAGCAGCCCGCAGGGACGGATGAACACTGAAGCTTTCTTT
v_gene: TRBV20-1; j_gene: TRBJ1-2; d_gene: -; abundance: many; CDR3aa: CSARREVGYGYTF; CDR3nt: TGCAGTGCTAGAAGAGAGGTGGGCTATGGCTACACCTTC
v_gene: TRBV24-1; j_gene: TRBJ2-1; d_gene: -; abundance: many; CDR3aa: CATSDLRLEQFF; CDR3nt: TGTGCCACCAGTGATTTGAGGTTAGAGCAGTTCTTC
v_gene: TRBV15; j_gene: TRBJ2-7; d_gene: -; abundance: -; CDR3aa: CATRDWSSYEQYF; CDR3nt: TGTGCCACCCGCGACTGGAGCTCCTACGAGCAGTACTTC
v_gene: TRBV9; j_gene: TRBJ2-7; d_gene: -; abundance: many; CDR3aa: CASSVGDNVYEQYF; CDR3nt: TGTGCCAGCAGCGTAGGGGACAACGTCTACGAGCAGTACTTC
v_gene: TRBV24-1; j_gene: TRBJ2-2; d_gene: TRBD2; abundance: -; CDR3aa: CATSETRGGKSGELFF; CDR3nt: TGTGCCACCAGTGAGACCCGGGGGGGTAAATCCGGGGAGCTGTTTTTT
v_gene: TRBV5-1; j_gene: TRBJ2-7; d_gene: -; abundance: -; CDR3aa: CASSPTETWYEQYF; CDR3nt: TGCGCCAGCAGCCCGACAGAGACCTGGTACGAGCAGTACTTC
v_gene: TRBV6-5; j_gene: TRBJ2-7; d_gene: -; abundance: many; CDR3aa: CASSYSIPADSYEQYF; CDR3nt: TGTGCCAGCAGTTACTCGATCCCGGCGGATTCCTACGAGCAGTACTTC
v_gene: TRBV6-5; j_gene: TRBJ2-4; d_gene: TRBD1; abundance: once; CDR3aa: CASSSGQNKNIRYF; CDR3nt: TGTGCCAGCAGTTCGGGACAGAACAAAAACATTCGGTACTTC
v_gene: TRBV28; j_gene: TRBJ2-7; d_gene: -; abundance: few; CDR3aa: CASSFFGSSYEQYF; CDR3nt: TGTGCCAGCAGTTTCTTCGGGTCCTCCTACGAGCAGTACTTC
v_gene: TRBV25-1; j_gene: TRBJ2-5; d_gene: -; abundance: -; CDR3aa: CASSSLKETQYF; CDR3nt: TGTGCCAGCAGTTCCCTAAAAGAGACCCAGTACTTC
v_gene: TRBV7-9; j_gene: TRBJ2-7; d_gene: TRBD1; abundance: -; CDR3aa: CASSFPRDSEQYF; CDR3nt: TGTGCCAGCAGTTTTCCCCGGGACAGCGAGCAGTACTTC